This T cell receptor (beta chain) was recovered during a study of blood T cells in healthy people across ages. The study, taken as a whole, reports: Total diversity from one million sequenced T cells was likely underestimated. Shifts in expanded clonotypes may have been confounded by donor CMV status, which was unknown.

The CDR3 spans 16 residues. Looked up from germline, CDR1 is LGHDT and CDR2 is YNNKEL (reference sequence). Through a sample-barcoded 5' primer and a J-beta primer mix, a second PCR was run for 7 to 11 cycles. TCRdb re-called the 5' RACE reads with MiXCR, one entry per CDR3 protein. The repertoire holds 600,000 to 1,000,000 distinct CDR3 sequences, roughly 25% seen once, with under 4% in the top ten. The sample holds a few counts of this clonotype. What it binds is unknown. Another study also made use of these data, one on T cells of mothers and their children.

This clonotype was sampled from a boy between 5 and 17 years old in good health. The chain has TRBV3-1 and TRBJ2-5, with a possible D match to TRBD2 (5 bases). The J call could be wrong; TRBJ2-1 is a better fit for the DNA end. The sample consisted of blood. This chain's CDR3 is CASSHRPAETYNEQFF. The CDR3 coding sequence is TGTGCCAGCAGCCACCGACCAGCGGAAACCTACAATGAGCAGTTCTTC.